The 19 T cell receptor beta chains in this list originate from one sample, sequenced in a study of CD8+ T cells in alopecia areata. Described treatment: oral pan-JAK inhibitor, 5-10 mg twice daily. In each case, RNA was isolated and then reverse transcribed into cDNA as the sequencing template. The data were produced by immunoSEQ multiplex PCR, yet TCRdb's version contains in-frame clones alone and is incomplete. The sample holds more than 200,000 clones, less than 50% seen once. The material sequenced was CD4+ T cells sorted from blood, taken at roughly week 38, from a patient treated with tofacitinib. Every receptor here comes from a human donor with alopecia areata.

The J gene is TRBJ2-2, the V gene TRBV25-1, with TRBD1 as a possible D gene (5 bases). The CDR3 is made up of 14 amino acids. V was clipped by 8 bases and J by 1 base, with 11 bases between them. Looked up from germline, CDR1 is MGHDK and CDR2 is SYGVNS. The DNA for the CDR3 is TGTGCCAGCCGCTCTGACAGGAACACCGGGGAGCTGTTTTTT. It encodes CASRSDRNTGELFF.

The CDR3 reads CASSHANYGYTF. The CDR3, as DNA: TGTGCCAGCAGCCATGCTAACTATGGCTACACCTTC. This chain connects TRBV4-2 to TRBJ1-2; D is unclear. The germline V gene encodes CDR1 LGHNA and CDR2 YNFKEQ. The CDR3 length is 12 residues. The V end lost 3 bases, the J end lost 0 bases, and 2 bases lay between the germline ends.

The chain is built from TRBV14 and TRBJ1-2, with 9 bases fitting TRBD1. This CDR3 is built from 14 residues. V trimming: 4 bases; J trimming: 4 bases; junction bases outside the gene matches: 4. The germline CDR1 and CDR2 sequences are SGHDN and FVKESK. CDR3 in DNA: TGTGCCAGCAGCCTTACGACAGGGGGCTATGGCTACACCTTC. Its translation is CASSLTTGGYGYTF.

The J gene is TRBJ1-2, the V gene TRBV7-2; a weak D match, TRBD1 (5 bases). The germline CDR1 and CDR2 sequences are SGHTA and FQGNSA. Deletions cut 3 bases from V and 0 bases from J, with 14 bases between. The CDR3 loop spans 16 amino acids. The CDR3 sequence: CASSLAGTEANYGYTF. The CDR3 DNA reads as TGTGCCAGCAGCTTGGCGGGGACGGAAGCTAACTATGGCTACACCTTC. Filled out from reference TRBV7-2 and TRBJ1-2, the complete variable domain reads GAGVSQSPSNKVTEKGKDVELRCDPISGHTALYWYRQSLGQGLEFLIYFQGNSAPDKSGLPSDRFSAERTGGSVSTLTIQRTQQEDSAVYLCASSLAGTEANYGYTFGSGTRLTVV.

The chain employs TRBV29-1 and TRBJ1-5; a possible D gene is TRBD1 (5 bases). The CDR3 runs 15 residues. The germline gives CDR1 SQVTM, CDR2 ANQGSEA. V shed 2 bases and J shed 9 bases, with 20 bases lying between them. Here the CDR3 DNA reads TGCAGCGTTGAACCCGGGGCTGCGGGGATGGTGCCCCAGCATTTT. Its protein product is CSVEPGAAGMVPQHF.

For the CDR3, the DNA is TGTGCCAGCTCACCACGACTAGCGGGAGATCACAATGAGCAGTTCTTC. Its translation: CASSPRLAGDHNEQFF. The V call is TRBV18, the J call TRBJ2-1, with 12 bases lining up with TRBD2. V gave up 1 base and J gave up 5 bases; unmatched junction bases: 3. This CDR3 contains 16 residues. Germline assignment: CDR1 KGHSH and CDR2 LQKENI.

The J gene is TRBJ2-7, the V gene TRBV18; unclear D gene. V was pared by 2 bases and J by 5 bases, with 19 bases between. There are 16 residues in the CDR3. Per germline, CDR1 KGHSH and CDR2 LQKENI. The CDR3 DNA reads as TGTGCCAGCTCACCATTGTTTCTAAGACAAGGACACGAGCAGTACTTC. Protein: CASSPLFLRQGHEQYF.

This sequence joins TRBV7-9 and TRBJ2-1; 8 bases line up with TRBD2. J gave up 8 bases and V 0 bases, and 6 bases lay outside the gene matches. Germline lookup yields CDR1 SEHNR and CDR2 FQNEAQ (reference sequence). This CDR3 region has 15 residues. For the CDR3, the DNA is TGTGCCAGCAGCTTAGCGGCCGGGAGGGCCGATGAGCAGTTCTTC. Translation: CASSLAAGRADEQFF. Full variable domain (missing parts from reference TRBV7-9 and TRBJ2-1): DTGVSQNPRHKITKRGQNVTFRCDPISEHNRLYWYRQTLGQGPEFLTYFQNEAQLEKSRLLSDRFSAERPKGSFSTLEIQRTEQGDSAMYLCASSLAAGRADEQFFGPGTRLTVL.

This clone was recorded only once. The J gene is TRBJ2-5, the V gene TRBV4-3; a weak D match, TRBD1 (5 bases). The V end lost 2 bases, the J end lost 5 bases, and 15 bases lay between the germline ends. The CDR3 length is 15 residues. Germline V gene data show CDR1 as LGHNA and CDR2 as YSLEER. The CDR3 loop is CASSQKVGRLETQYF. The DNA for the CDR3 is TGCGCCAGCAGCCAAAAGGTGGGGCGGTTGGAGACCCAGTACTTC.

This chain links TRBV6-5 with TRBJ1-1; D gene ambiguous. The length of the CDR3 is 13 residues. Looked up from germline, CDR1 is MNHEY and CDR2 is SVGAGI. V lost 2 bases, J lost 0 bases, and 4 bases lay in between. DNA of the CDR3: TGTGCCAGCAGTTACGGGATGAACACTGAAGCTTTCTTT. Its protein product is CASSYGMNTEAFF.

The chain has TRBV9 and TRBJ2-7; D is perhaps TRBD1 or TRBD2 (5 bases each). V was trimmed by 4 bases and J by 1 base, leaving 12 bases between them. Germline V CDR1 and CDR2: SGDLS, YYNGEE. The CDR3 contains 14 residues. Here the CDR3 reads CASSLRDVSYEQYF. CDR3 coding DNA: TGTGCCAGCAGCCTAAGGGACGTATCCTACGAGCAGTACTTC.

On this clone: The identical CDR3 is also encoded by other nucleotide sequences in the sample. The chain employs TRBV5-1 and TRBJ2-7, with TRBD1 identical over 7 bases. The CDR3 runs 13 residues. V shed 4 bases and J 3 bases; nucleotides not matched to a gene: 4. Looked up from germline, CDR1 is SGHRS and CDR2 is YFSETQ. The CDR3 loop reads CASSPGGSYEQYF. As DNA, the CDR3 is TGCGCCAGCAGCCCAGGGGGAAGCTACGAGCAGTACTTC.

The chain couples TRBV4-1 to TRBJ2-7; TRBD2 agrees at 10 bases. The germline V gene encodes CDR1 MGHRA and CDR2 YSYEKL. This CDR3 is built from 16 residues. V dropped 0 bases and J dropped 2; count of bases not matched to a gene: 4. The CDR3 coding sequence is TGCGCCAGCAGCCAAGACAGAAGCGGGAGGGCCTACGAGCAGTACTTC. It encodes CASSQDRSGRAYEQYF.

This clone was seen a few times. This chain joins TRBV11-1 and TRBJ2-7; 10 bases line up with TRBD2. J gave up 6 bases and V 5 bases, and 4 bases lay outside the gene matches. The CDR3 totals 13 residues. Per the germline V gene, CDR1 is SGHAT and CDR2 is FQDESV (reference sequence). This CDR3 is CASSTGLAAEQYF. The CDR3 DNA sequence: TGTGCCAGCAGCACAGGACTAGCGGCCGAGCAGTACTTC.

The rearrangement joins TRBV11-2 to TRBJ2-3; no definite D call. The CDR3 contains 14 residues. Germline V lookup: CDR1 SGHAT, CDR2 FQNNGV. Trimming cost V 2 bases and J 6 bases, with 12 bases left between them. The CDR3 here is CASSLSAGLDTQYF. For the CDR3, the DNA is TGTGCCAGCAGCTTATCGGCCGGATTGGATACGCAGTATTTT.

This clone was counted between two and nine times. Other DNA variants within this sample encode the same CDR3. The chain joins TRBV30 to TRBJ2-5; the D gene could be TRBD1 or TRBD2 (5 bases each). This CDR3 is 12 amino acids long. Germline assignment: CDR1 GTSNPN and CDR2 SVGIG (reference sequence). V lost 3 bases and J 4 bases, leaving 9 bases between the germline ends. The CDR3 loop is CAWSAGRETQYF. The CDR3 DNA sequence: TGTGCCTGGAGCGCAGGGAGAGAGACCCAGTACTTC.

The chain uses TRBV15 and TRBJ2-7, with D unresolved. Germline V gene data show CDR1 as LNHNV and CDR2 as YYDKDF (reference sequence). With 0 bases removed from V and 9 bases from J, the gap between germline ends came to 15 bases. This CDR3 has 14 amino acids. The CDR3 DNA reads TGTGCCACCAGCAGAGATGGTTCGGCCCGCCCGCAGTACTTC. It encodes CATSRDGSARPQYF.

The rearrangement links TRBV23-1 to TRBJ2-1, with D maybe TRBD2 (5 bases). TRBV23-1 is an ORF, with its function uncertain. Trimming pared 2 bases from V and 4 bases from J, leaving 15 bases between. The length of the CDR3 is 16 residues. The CDR3 reads CASSQNSPGGYNEQFF. The CDR3 nucleotides are TGCGCCAGCAGTCAAAATAGTCCCGGAGGTTACAATGAGCAGTTCTTC.

The gene calls are TRBV27 and TRBJ2-3, with D perhaps TRBD1 or TRBD2 (5 bases each). The CDR3 runs 14 residues. V was clipped by 0 bases and J by 11 bases, with 15 bases between them. Germline-derived CDR1 and CDR2 are MNHEY and SMNVEV (reference sequence). The CDR3 here is CASSLSGVAGRQYF. The CDR3, as DNA: TGTGCCAGCAGTTTATCGGGGGTGGCAGGGAGGCAGTATTTT.